The 8 T cell receptor beta chains in this list originate from one sample, sequenced in a study of T cell repertoires in cytomegalovirus infection. TCRdb independently ran MiXCR on the reads; one entry per CDR3 protein. This sample yields 500,000 to 600,000 distinct CDR3 sequences, of which about 15% are seen a single time; 20% to 30% belongs to the top ten. Specimen: CD8+ T cells from PBMCs. Source of these receptors: a human donor in good health (CMV status not recorded). Some clones in this sample may be carry-over from other donors' samples.

This clonotype showed up just once. This rearrangement joins TRBV28 to TRBJ1-2; D is ambiguous. Germline V gene sequence: CDR1 MDHEN, CDR2 SYDVKM. Trimming removed 3 bases at V and 4 bases at J, with 9 bases between. The CDR3 is 13 residues long. The CDR3 loop reads CASSFEALYGYTF. The CDR3 bases are TGTGCCAGCAGTTTTGAGGCCCTCTATGGCTACACCTTC.

This clonotype was detected many times. The V gene is TRBV7-9, the J gene TRBJ2-1, with 9 nucleotides matching TRBD2. Germline CDR1 is SEHNR and CDR2 is FQNEAQ (reference sequence). The V segment lost 8 bases and the J segment 2 bases; nucleotides outside the gene matches: 13. The CDR3 covers 17 residues. CDR3 nucleotide sequence: TGTGCCAGCCCCAGGGCGGGAGGGGCAGGCACCTACAATGAGCAGTTCTTC. Amino acids: CASPRAGGAGTYNEQFF.

A remark on this clonotype: One base away lies a much larger clone, so this may be a sequencing read error. This chain's CDR3 is CATRDPLAQGQPQHF. CDR3 sequence (DNA): TGTGCCACCAGGGATCCTCTGGCGCAAGGACAGCCCCAGCATTTT. V gene TRBV15 combines with J gene TRBJ1-5, with D unclear. Trimming pared 6 bases from V and 7 bases from J, leaving 19 bases between. The germline gives CDR1 LNHNV, CDR2 YYDKDF (reference sequence). There are 15 residues in the CDR3. Full variable domain (missing parts from reference TRBV15 and TRBJ1-5): DAMVIQNPRYQVTQFGKPVTLSCSQTLNHNVMYWYQQKSSQAPKLLFHYYDKDFNNEADTPDNFQSRRPNTSFCFLDIRSPGLGDTAMYLCATRDPLAQGQPQHFGDGTRLSIL.

This clonotype was counted many times. The chain is built from TRBV7-8 and TRBJ1-4; possible D gene TRBD1, 6 bases. There are 15 residues in the CDR3. V dropped 5 bases and J dropped 4 bases, with 14 bases sitting between them. CDR1 and CDR2 from the germline V gene are SGHVS and FQNEAQ. In DNA form, the CDR3 reads TGTGCCAGCAGCCGGGGGCAAGGGGATAATGAAAAACTGTTTTTT. Amino acids: CASSRGQGDNEKLFF.

This clonotype appeared many times. The chain is built from TRBV7-6 and TRBJ2-3; no clear D gene. This CDR3 contains 14 residues. With 2 bases removed from V and 4 bases from J, the gap between germline ends came to 10 bases. Germline assignment: CDR1 SGHVS and CDR2 FNYEAQ. This CDR3 reads CASSLLPEADTQYF. The CDR3 DNA reads as TGTGCCAGCAGCTTATTGCCCGAGGCAGATACGCAGTATTTT.

This clonotype was observed at least ten times. V is TRBV15 and J is TRBJ1-1; no definite D call. CDR1 and CDR2 from the germline V gene are LNHNV and YYDKDF (reference sequence). CDR3 length: 14 residues. V lost 3 bases and J 1 base, leaving 9 bases between the germline ends. This chain's CDR3 is CATSRSHRNTEAFF. CDR3 DNA sequence: TGTGCCACCAGCAGGTCACATCGGAACACTGAAGCTTTCTTT.

V is TRBV25-1 and J is TRBJ1-2, with D tentatively TRBD1 (6 bases). V was pared by 2 bases and J by 4 bases, with 14 bases between. Germline V CDR1 and CDR2: MGHDK, SYGVNS. The CDR3 totals 15 residues. This chain's CDR3 is CASSEELGASYGYTF. The CDR3 DNA reads TGTGCCAGCAGTGAAGAGCTGGGGGCGAGCTATGGCTACACCTTC.

As concerns this clonotype: Relative to the germline gene, one junction end is altered; a read error may explain this. The gene calls are TRBV7-4 and TRBJ2-1, with 8 bases lining up with TRBD2. Germline CDR1 and CDR2: SGHVT and SQSDAQ. The CDR3 runs 16 residues. CDR3 sequence: CASSLAGGTSNNDQFF. CDR3 nucleotide sequence: TGTGCAAGCAGCTTAGCTGGAGGGACTAGTAACAATGATCAGTTCTTC.